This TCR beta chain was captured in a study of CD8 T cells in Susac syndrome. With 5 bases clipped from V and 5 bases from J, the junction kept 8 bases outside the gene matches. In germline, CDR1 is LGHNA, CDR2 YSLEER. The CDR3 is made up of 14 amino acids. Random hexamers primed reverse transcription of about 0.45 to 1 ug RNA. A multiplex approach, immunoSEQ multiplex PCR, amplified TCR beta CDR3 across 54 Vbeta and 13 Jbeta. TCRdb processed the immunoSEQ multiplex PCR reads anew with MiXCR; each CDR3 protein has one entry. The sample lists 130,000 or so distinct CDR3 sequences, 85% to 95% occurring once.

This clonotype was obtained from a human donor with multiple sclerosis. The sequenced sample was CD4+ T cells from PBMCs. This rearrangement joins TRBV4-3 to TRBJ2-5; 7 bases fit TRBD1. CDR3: CASSSDRERETQYF. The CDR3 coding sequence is TGCGCCAGCAGCTCCGACAGGGAAAGGGAGACCCAGTACTTC.